A single sample gave rise to the 9 T cell receptor beta chains below, sequenced in a study of T cell responses to AZD1222 COVID-19 vaccine. Sequencing was performed with immunoSEQ multiplex PCR; in TCRdb, only in-frame clones are kept and a portion is missing. This sample carries 60,000 or so clones, 80% to 90% of them seen once, and the ten largest clones take 15% to 25%. Specimen: peripheral blood, collected on day 0 of AZD1222 vaccination. Receptor source: an adult in good health.

The V and J genes are TRBV27 and TRBJ2-1; 8 bases line up with TRBD2. Trimming took 10 bases from V and 0 from J; bases not matched to a gene: 8. Germline V CDR1 and CDR2: MNHEY, SMNVEV (reference sequence). This CDR3 is 15 amino acids long. This chain's CDR3 is CATKRGTSSYNEQFF. CDR3 coding DNA: TGTGCCACCAAGCGTGGGACTAGCTCCTACAATGAGCAGTTCTTC.

This clone was detected only once. This chain links TRBV7-9 with TRBJ2-1; D may be TRBD2 (6 bases). The CDR3 extends over 14 amino acids. The V gene lost 6 bases and the J gene lost 0 bases, with 9 bases spanning the gap. Germline V gene sequence: CDR1 SEHNR, CDR2 FQNEAQ (reference sequence). CDR3 nucleotide sequence: TGTGCCAGCAGTCCGACTAGCTCCTACAATGAGCAGTTCTTC. Encoded protein: CASSPTSSYNEQFF.

Only a few counts were recorded for this clone. The chain combines TRBV5-1 with TRBJ1-1; 8 bases are a match to TRBD1. CDR1 and CDR2 from the germline V gene are SGHRS and YFSETQ. The CDR3 spans 14 residues. V shed 3 bases and J 6 bases; nucleotides not matched to a gene: 7. CDR3 residues: CASSSLTRGPEAFF. The CDR3 DNA is TGCGCCAGCAGCTCTCTAACCAGGGGGCCTGAAGCTTTCTTT.

This rearrangement joins TRBV5-1 to TRBJ1-1; D is unclear. V gave up 1 base and J gave up 0 bases, with 4 bases separating them. Germline V lookup: CDR1 SGHRS, CDR2 YFSETQ. The CDR3 loop spans 13 amino acids. The CDR3 nucleotides are TGCGCCAGCAGCTTGACAGTGAACACTGAAGCTTTCTTT. It specifies CASSLTVNTEAFF.

The CDR3 is CATSDGPGLSEAFF. The DNA of the CDR3 is TGTGCCACCAGTGATGGTCCCGGCCTTAGTGAAGCTTTCTTT. The chain recombines TRBV24-1 with TRBJ1-1; no clear D gene. Trimming took 3 bases from V and 7 from J, leaving 14 bases between them. This CDR3 is 14 amino acids long. Germline CDR1 and CDR2: KGHDR and SFDVKD.

V is TRBV5-1 and J is TRBJ2-1; D not certain. This CDR3 has 12 amino acids. Per the germline V gene, CDR1 is SGHRS and CDR2 is YFSETQ. Trimming shortened V by 0 bases and J by 9 bases, and 7 bases separated the two germline ends. CDR3 coding DNA: TGCGCCAGCAGCTTGGAGCTAGGTGAGCAGTTCTTC. Protein product: CASSLELGEQFF. The full variable domain, with the rest looked up from reference TRBV5-1 and TRBJ2-1, is KAGVTQTPRYLIKTRGQQVTLSCSPISGHRSVSWYQQTPGQGLQFLFEYFSETQRNKGNFPGRFSGRQFSNSRSEMNVSTLELGDSALYLCASSLELGEQFFGPGTRLTVL.

The chain combines TRBV7-9 with TRBJ2-7; possibly TRBD1 or TRBD2 for D (5 bases each). Trimming removed 1 base at V and 5 bases at J, with 15 bases between. Germline values: CDR1 SEHNR, CDR2 FQNEAQ (reference sequence). The CDR3 is made up of 15 amino acids. The DNA of the CDR3 is TGTGCCAGCAGCTTAGTCTCTGGGGGTAAGCACGAGCAGTACTTC. It yields the protein CASSLVSGGKHEQYF.

This chain links TRBV5-4 with TRBJ2-1; D is possibly TRBD1 (6 bases). Germline CDR1 and CDR2: SGHNT and YYREEE (reference sequence). Trimming stripped 4 bases from V and 8 bases from J, with 19 bases between. This CDR3 is 15 amino acids long. This CDR3 reads CASSEPEAGAYEQFF. As DNA, the CDR3 is TGTGCCAGCAGCGAACCGGAGGCAGGGGCCTATGAGCAGTTCTTC.

V gene TRBV7-6 combines with J gene TRBJ2-3; 8 bases agree with TRBD2. The CDR3 has 19 amino acids. Germline trimming cut 1 base from V and 2 bases from J; bases unmatched to any gene: 14. The germline V gene has CDR1 SGHVS and CDR2 FNYEAQ. The CDR3 region is CASSLEAAGGLYDTDTQYF. DNA for the CDR3: TGTGCCAGCAGCTTAGAGGCGGCGGGAGGCCTTTACGACACAGATACGCAGTATTTT.